This TCR beta chain originates from a study of blood T cell repertoires in COVID-19. Trimming stripped 3 bases from V and 0 bases from J, with 10 bases between. Per the germline V gene, CDR1 is MNHNS and CDR2 is SASEGT. This CDR3 region has 15 residues. The protocol was immunoSEQ multiplex PCR, while the TCRdb copy is restricted to in-frame clones and leaves out a portion. The data hold about 90,000 clones, with about 80% observed a single time. The sample taken for sequencing was peripheral blood. The chain is built from TRBV6-1 and TRBJ2-3; D ambiguous. This TCR was recovered from a woman in her seventies with acute or convalescent COVID-19. This CDR3 is CASSDRALSTDTQYF. The CDR3 region has the DNA TGTGCCAGCAGTGATCGAGCGCTTAGCACAGATACGCAGTATTTT.